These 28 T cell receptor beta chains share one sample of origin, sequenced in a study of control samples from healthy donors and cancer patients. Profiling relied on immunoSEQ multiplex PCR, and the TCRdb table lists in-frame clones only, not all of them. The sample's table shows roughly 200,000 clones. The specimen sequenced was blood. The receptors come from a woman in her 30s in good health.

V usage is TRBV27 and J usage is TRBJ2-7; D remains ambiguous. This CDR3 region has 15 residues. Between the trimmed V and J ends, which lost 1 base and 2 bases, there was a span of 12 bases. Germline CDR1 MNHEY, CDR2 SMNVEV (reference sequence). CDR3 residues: CASSLFPSAAYEQYF. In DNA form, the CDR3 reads TGTGCCAGCAGTTTATTCCCCTCAGCTGCCTACGAGCAGTACTTC.

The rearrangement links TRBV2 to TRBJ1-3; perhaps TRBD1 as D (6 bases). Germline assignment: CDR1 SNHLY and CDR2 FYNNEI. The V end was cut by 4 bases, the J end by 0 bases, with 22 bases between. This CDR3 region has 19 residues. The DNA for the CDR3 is TGTGCCAGCAGTGTCTTCCGCAAGGGAACAGGGACCTCTGGAAACACCATATATTTT. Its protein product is CASSVFRKGTGTSGNTIYF.

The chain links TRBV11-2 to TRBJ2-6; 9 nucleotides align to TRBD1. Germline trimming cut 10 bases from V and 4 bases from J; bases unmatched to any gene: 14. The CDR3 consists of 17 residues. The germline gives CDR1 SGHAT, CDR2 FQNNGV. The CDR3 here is CAIGGPRTGAGANVLTF. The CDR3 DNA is TGTGCCATCGGGGGGCCGAGGACAGGGGCCGGGGCCAACGTCCTGACTTTC.

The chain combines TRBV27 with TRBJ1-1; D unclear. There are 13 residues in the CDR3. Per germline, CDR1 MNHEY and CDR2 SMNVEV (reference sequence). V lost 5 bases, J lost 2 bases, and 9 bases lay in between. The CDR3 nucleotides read TGTGCCAGCAGTCGAACCTACAACACTGAAGCTTTCTTT. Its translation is CASSRTYNTEAFF.

In DNA, the CDR3 is TGTGCCAGTAGTATTATGGCAGGCCATGGCTACACCTTC. Its translation is CASSIMAGHGYTF. V is TRBV19 and J is TRBJ1-2, with D unresolved. The CDR3 contains 13 residues. Between the trimmed V and J ends, which lost 3 bases and 6 bases, there was a span of 11 bases. CDR1 LNHDA and CDR2 SQIVND come from the germline V gene (reference sequence).

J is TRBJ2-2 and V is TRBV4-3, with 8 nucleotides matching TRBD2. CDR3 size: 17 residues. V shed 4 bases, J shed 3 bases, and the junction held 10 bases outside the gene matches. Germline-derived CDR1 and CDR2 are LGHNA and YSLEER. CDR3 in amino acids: CASSRFGGVWDTGELFF. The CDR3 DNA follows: TGCGCCAGCAGCCGGTTCGGGGGGGTCTGGGACACCGGGGAGCTGTTTTTT.

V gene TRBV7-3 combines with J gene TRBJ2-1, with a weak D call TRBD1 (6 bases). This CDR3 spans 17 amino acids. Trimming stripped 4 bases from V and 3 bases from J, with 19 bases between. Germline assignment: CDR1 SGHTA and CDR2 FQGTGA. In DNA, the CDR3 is TGTGCCAGCAGCTCTTCCTCCATGGGGGCTTTCTACAATGAGCAGTTCTTC. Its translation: CASSSSSMGAFYNEQFF.

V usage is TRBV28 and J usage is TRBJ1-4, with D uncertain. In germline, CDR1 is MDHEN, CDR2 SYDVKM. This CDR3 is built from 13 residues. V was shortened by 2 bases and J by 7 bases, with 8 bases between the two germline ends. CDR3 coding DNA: TGTGCCAGCAGTTTAAGTGCTCCTGAAAAACTGTTTTTT. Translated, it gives CASSLSAPEKLFF.

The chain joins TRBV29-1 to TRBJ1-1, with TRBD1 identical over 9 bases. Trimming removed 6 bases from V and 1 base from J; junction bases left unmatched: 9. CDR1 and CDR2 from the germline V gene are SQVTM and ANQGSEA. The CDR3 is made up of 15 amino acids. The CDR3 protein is CSVRESGQGNTEAFF. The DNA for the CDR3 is TGCAGCGTGAGAGAATCGGGACAGGGGAACACTGAAGCTTTCTTT.

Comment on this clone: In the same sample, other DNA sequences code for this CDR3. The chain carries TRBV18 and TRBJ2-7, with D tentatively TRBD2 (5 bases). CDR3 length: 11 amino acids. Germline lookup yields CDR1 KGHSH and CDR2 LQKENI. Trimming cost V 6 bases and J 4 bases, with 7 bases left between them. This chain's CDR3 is CASSPGYEQYF. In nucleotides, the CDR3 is TGTGCCAGCTCCCCGGGGTACGAGCAGTACTTC. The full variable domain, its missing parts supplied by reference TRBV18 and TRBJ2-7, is NAGVMQNPRHLVRRRGQEARLRCSPMKGHSHVYWYRQLPEEGLKFMVYLQKENIIDESGMPKERFSAEFPKEGPSILRIQQVVRGDSAAYFCASSPGYEQYFGPGTRLTVT.

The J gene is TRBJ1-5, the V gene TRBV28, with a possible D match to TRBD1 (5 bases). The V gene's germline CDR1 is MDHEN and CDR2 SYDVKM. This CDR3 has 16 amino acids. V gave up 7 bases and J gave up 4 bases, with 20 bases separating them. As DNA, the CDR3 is TGTGCCAGCACCTATGGGGGGGGAGAGCCTAATCAGCCCCAGCATTTT. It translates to CASTYGGGEPNQPQHF.

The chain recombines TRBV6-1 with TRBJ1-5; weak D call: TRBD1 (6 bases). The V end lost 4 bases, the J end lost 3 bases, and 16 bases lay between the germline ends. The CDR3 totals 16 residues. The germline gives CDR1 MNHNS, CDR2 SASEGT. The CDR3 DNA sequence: TGTGCCAGCAGTGCCCGGGACATTGAGATCAATCAGCCCCAGCATTTT. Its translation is CASSARDIEINQPQHF.

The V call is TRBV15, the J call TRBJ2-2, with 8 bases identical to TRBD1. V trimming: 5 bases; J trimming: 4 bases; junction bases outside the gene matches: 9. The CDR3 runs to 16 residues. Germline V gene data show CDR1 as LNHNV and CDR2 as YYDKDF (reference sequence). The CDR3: CATSSIGTGPTGELFF. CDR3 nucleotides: TGTGCCACCAGCTCCATCGGGACAGGTCCCACCGGGGAGCTGTTTTTT.

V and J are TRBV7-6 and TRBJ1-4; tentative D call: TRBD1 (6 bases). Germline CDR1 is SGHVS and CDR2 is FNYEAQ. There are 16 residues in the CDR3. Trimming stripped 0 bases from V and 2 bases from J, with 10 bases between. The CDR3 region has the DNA TGTGCCAGCAGCTTAGCAATCCAGGGGACTAATGAAAAACTGTTTTTT. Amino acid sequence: CASSLAIQGTNEKLFF.

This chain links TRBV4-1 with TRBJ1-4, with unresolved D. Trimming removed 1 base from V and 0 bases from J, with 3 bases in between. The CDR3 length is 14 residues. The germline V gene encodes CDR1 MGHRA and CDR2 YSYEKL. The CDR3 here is CASSQVTTNEKLFF. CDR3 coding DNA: TGCGCCAGCAGCCAAGTCACAACTAATGAAAAACTGTTTTTT.

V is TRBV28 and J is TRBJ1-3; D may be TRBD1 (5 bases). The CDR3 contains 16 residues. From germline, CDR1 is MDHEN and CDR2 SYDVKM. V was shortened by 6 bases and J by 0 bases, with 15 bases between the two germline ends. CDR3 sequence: CASRRDYMSSGNTIYF. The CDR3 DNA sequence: TGTGCCAGCAGACGGGACTACATGAGCTCTGGAAACACCATATATTTT.

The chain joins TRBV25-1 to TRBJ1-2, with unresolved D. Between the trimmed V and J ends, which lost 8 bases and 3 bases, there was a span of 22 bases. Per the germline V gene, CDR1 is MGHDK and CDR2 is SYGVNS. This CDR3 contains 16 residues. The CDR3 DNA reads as TGTGCCAGCTCAAACGGCGGGCCCGAACCAGACTATGGCTACACCTTC. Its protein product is CASSNGGPEPDYGYTF.

In DNA, the CDR3 is TGTGCCAGCAGCTTAGAGTCTAGGGGTAATTGGGATGGCTACACCTTC. This translates into CASSLESRGNWDGYTF. This chain uses TRBV7-9 with TRBJ1-2; tentative D call: TRBD1 (5 bases). This CDR3 has 16 amino acids. Trimming left V 1 base short and J 6 bases short, with 18 bases between. Germline V gives CDR1 SEHNR, CDR2 FQNEAQ (reference sequence).

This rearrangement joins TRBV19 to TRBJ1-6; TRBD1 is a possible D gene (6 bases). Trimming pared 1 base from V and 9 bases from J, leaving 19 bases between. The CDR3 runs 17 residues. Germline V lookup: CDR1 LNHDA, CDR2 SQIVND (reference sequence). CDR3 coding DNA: TGTGCCAGTAGTATAGTAGGGGGGCGCTTATTATCTTCACCCCTCCACTTT. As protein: CASSIVGGRLLSSPLHF. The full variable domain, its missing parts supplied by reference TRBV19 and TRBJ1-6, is DGGITQSPKYLFRKEGQNVTLSCEQNLNHDAMYWYRQDPGQGLRLIYYSQIVNDFQKGDIAEGYSVSREKKESFPLTVTSAQKNPTAFYLCASSIVGGRLLSSPLHFGNGTRLTVT.

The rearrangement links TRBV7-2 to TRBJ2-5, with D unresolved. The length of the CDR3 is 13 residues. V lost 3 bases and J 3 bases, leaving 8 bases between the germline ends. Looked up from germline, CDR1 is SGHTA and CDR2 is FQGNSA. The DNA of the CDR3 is TGTGCCAGCAGCTTGAATAGGAAAGAGACCCAGTACTTC. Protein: CASSLNRKETQYF.

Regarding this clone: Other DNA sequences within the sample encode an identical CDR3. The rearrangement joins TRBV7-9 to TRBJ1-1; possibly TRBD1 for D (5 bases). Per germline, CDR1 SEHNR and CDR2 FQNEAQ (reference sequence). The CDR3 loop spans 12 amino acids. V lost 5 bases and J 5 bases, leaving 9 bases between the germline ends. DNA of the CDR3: TGTGCCAGCAGCCCGGGGGGAACTGAAGCTTTCTTT. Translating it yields CASSPGGTEAFF.

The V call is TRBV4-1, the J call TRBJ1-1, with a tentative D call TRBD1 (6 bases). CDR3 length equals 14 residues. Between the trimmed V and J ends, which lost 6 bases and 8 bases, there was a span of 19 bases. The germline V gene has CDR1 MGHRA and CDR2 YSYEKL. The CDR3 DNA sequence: TGCGCCAGCAGAAGGACGCAGGGGATATCCGAAGCTTTCTTT. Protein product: CASRRTQGISEAFF.

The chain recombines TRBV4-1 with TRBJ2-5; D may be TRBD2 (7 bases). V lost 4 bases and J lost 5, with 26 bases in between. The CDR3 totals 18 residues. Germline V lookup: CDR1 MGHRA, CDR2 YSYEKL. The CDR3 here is CASSLQGGLGRGGETQYF. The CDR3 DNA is TGCGCCAGCAGCCTTCAAGGGGGATTAGGGAGGGGAGGGGAGACCCAGTACTTC.

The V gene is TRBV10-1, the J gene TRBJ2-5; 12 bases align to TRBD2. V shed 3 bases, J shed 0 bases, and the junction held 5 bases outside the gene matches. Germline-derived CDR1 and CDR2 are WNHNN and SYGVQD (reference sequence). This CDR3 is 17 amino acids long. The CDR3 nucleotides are TGCGCCAGCAGTGACGCTGGACTAGCGGGGAACCAAGAGACCCAGTACTTC. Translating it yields CASSDAGLAGNQETQYF.

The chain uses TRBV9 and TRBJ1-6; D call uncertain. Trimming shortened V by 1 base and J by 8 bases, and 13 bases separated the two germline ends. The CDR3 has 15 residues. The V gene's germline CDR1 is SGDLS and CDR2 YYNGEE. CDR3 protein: CASSVSEALDSPLHF. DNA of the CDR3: TGTGCCAGCAGCGTAAGTGAGGCCCTGGATTCACCCCTCCACTTT.

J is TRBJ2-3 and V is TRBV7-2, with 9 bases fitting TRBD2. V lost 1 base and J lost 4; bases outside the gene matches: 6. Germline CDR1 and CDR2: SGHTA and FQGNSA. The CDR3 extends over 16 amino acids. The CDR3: CASSLVVRGGPDTQYF. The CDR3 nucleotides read TGTGCCAGCAGCTTAGTGGTGCGGGGGGGCCCAGATACGCAGTATTTT.

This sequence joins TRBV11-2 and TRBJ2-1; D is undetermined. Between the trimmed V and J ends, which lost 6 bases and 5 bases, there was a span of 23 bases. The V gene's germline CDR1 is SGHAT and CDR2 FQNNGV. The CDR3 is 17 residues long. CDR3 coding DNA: TGTGCCAGCAGTCCAAAGGACGTCCCAAGGGTTAACAATGAGCAGTTCTTC. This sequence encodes CASSPKDVPRVNNEQFF. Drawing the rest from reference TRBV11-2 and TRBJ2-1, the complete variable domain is EAGVAQSPRYKIIEKRQSVAFWCNPISGHATLYWYQQILGQGPKLLIQFQNNGVVDDSQLPKDRFSAERLKGVDSTLKIQPAKLEDSAVYLCASSPKDVPRVNNEQFFGPGTRLTVL.

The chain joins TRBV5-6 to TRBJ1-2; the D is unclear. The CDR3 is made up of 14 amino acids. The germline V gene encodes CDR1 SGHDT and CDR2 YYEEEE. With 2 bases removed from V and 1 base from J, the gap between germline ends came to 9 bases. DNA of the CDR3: TGTGCCAGCAGCTTTCGTCCACATAACTATGGCTACACCTTC. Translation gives CASSFRPHNYGYTF.